This TCR beta chain was obtained from a study of blood T cell repertoires in COVID-19. Trimming left V 0 bases short and J 6 bases short, with 8 bases between. Germline values: CDR1 GTSNPN, CDR2 SVGIG (reference sequence). The CDR3 length is 12 residues. TCRdb's table, derived via immunoSEQ multiplex PCR, lists solely in-frame clones and lacks some. The sample includes over 20,000 clones, around 90% seen only once; the top ten take around 6%. V is TRBV30 and J is TRBJ1-2; a weak D match, TRBD1 (5 bases). This TCR came from a human donor in a cohort sampled during active COVID-19. The specimen was peripheral blood. The CDR3 sequence: CAWSVGQHGYTF. In nucleotides, the CDR3 is TGTGCCTGGAGTGTCGGACAACATGGCTACACCTTC.